Listed here are 17 T cell receptor beta chains from one sample, sequenced in a study of blood T cells in healthy people across ages. A sample-barcoded 5' primer and a J-beta primer mix were used in a second PCR of roughly 6 to 11 cycles. TCRdb re-called the 5' RACE reads with MiXCR, one entry per CDR3 protein. In the table there are about 1.4 million distinct CDR3 sequences, 55% to 75% of which are singletons. Sequencing input: blood. The source is a man aged 18 to 30 in good health.

The rearrangement joins TRBV24-1 to TRBJ1-5, with 8 bases that match TRBD1. Germline CDR1 is KGHDR and CDR2 is SFDVKD. The CDR3 is 15 residues long. The V and J ends lost 11 bases and 3 bases, in that order; junction bases with no gene match: 11. CDR3 loop: CAILRRTGSNQPQHF. DNA for the CDR3: TGTGCCATTCTCAGACGGACAGGGTCCAATCAGCCCCAGCATTTT.

This chain uses TRBV29-1 with TRBJ1-1; perhaps TRBD1 as D (5 bases). The CDR3 length is 14 residues. CDR1 and CDR2 (germline): SQVTM, ANQGSEA. V was clipped by 6 bases and J by 7 bases, with 21 bases between them. Here the CDR3 DNA reads TGCAGCGTAGGGAGGGGTCTTGTGCCTAATGAAGCTTTCTTT. Translation: CSVGRGLVPNEAFF. Drawing the rest from reference TRBV29-1 and TRBJ1-1, the complete variable domain is SAVISQKPSRDICQRGTSLTIQCQVDSQVTMMFWYRQQPGQSLTLIATANQGSEATYESGFVIDKFPISRPNLTFSTLTVSNMSPEDSSIYLCSVGRGLVPNEAFFGQGTRLTVV.

Here the CDR3 reads CASSIDPRRIGSNEQFF. CDR3 nucleotides: TGTGCCAGTAGTATAGATCCTAGACGTATCGGGTCTAATGAGCAGTTCTTC. V is TRBV19 and J is TRBJ2-1, with D uncertain. Germline loops: CDR1 LNHDA, CDR2 SQIVND (reference sequence). The CDR3 extends over 17 amino acids. The V end lost 0 bases, the J end lost 7 bases, and 19 bases lay between the germline ends.

CDR3 sequence (DNA): TGTGCCAGCAGCCCAAGGACAGGGGCTGGGGATACGCAGTATTTT. Its protein is CASSPRTGAGDTQYF. The gene calls are TRBV11-2 and TRBJ2-3, with TRBD1 identical over 9 bases. V lost 5 bases to trimming and J lost 6 bases; unmatched junction nucleotides: 9. The CDR3 covers 15 residues. Germline-derived CDR1 and CDR2 are SGHAT and FQNNGV. The whole variable domain, filled in from reference TRBV11-2 and TRBJ2-3, reads EAGVAQSPRYKIIEKRQSVAFWCNPISGHATLYWYQQILGQGPKLLIQFQNNGVVDDSQLPKDRFSAERLKGVDSTLKIQPAKLEDSAVYLCASSPRTGAGDTQYFGPGTRLTVL.

The chain joins TRBV6-6 to TRBJ1-1, with a weak D call TRBD1 (6 bases). V was shortened by 7 bases and J by 4 bases, with 13 bases between the two germline ends. The CDR3 consists of 13 residues. The germline V gene has CDR1 MNHNY and CDR2 SVGAGI (reference sequence). The CDR3, as DNA: TGTGCCAGCACCACCGTAGGGGGCACTGAAGCTTTCTTT. Protein: CASTTVGGTEAFF.

The chain has TRBV29-1 and TRBJ1-1; TRBD1 matches at 10 bases. The CDR3 is made up of 12 amino acids. CDR1 SQVTM and CDR2 ANQGSEA come from the germline V gene. The junction had 1 base not matched to a gene; V was cut back by 4 bases and J by 5 bases. DNA for the CDR3: TGCAGCGTTGGACAGGGGGCTACTGAAGCTTTCTTT. Its translation is CSVGQGATEAFF.

This chain links TRBV2 with TRBJ2-3; 7 nucleotides match TRBD2. The CDR3 length is 14 residues. V lost 3 bases and J lost 3; bases outside the gene matches: 3. CDR1 is SNHLY, CDR2 FYNNEI, per germline. The CDR3 loop reads CASSDSSGTDTQYF. CDR3 coding DNA: TGTGCCAGCAGTGACAGTAGCGGGACAGATACGCAGTATTTT.

J is TRBJ2-7 and V is TRBV28, with D possibly matching TRBD1 (6 bases). The germline V gene encodes CDR1 MDHEN and CDR2 SYDVKM. The CDR3 contains 15 residues. V was pared by 5 bases and J by 0 bases, with 14 bases between. The CDR3 DNA follows: TGTGCCAGCAGTCGAGACGGGGACAACTCCTACGAGCAGTACTTC. Residues: CASSRDGDNSYEQYF.

The chain joins TRBV27 to TRBJ2-1; 16 nucleotides match TRBD2. The CDR3 totals 21 residues. V trimming: 5 bases; J trimming: 9 bases; junction bases outside the gene matches: 22. Germline values: CDR1 MNHEY, CDR2 SMNVEV (reference sequence). The DNA of the CDR3 is TGTGCCAGCAGTCGCCTTCTGAACCCGGGACTAGCGGGGGGGCCGATCGGTGAGCAGTTCTTC. Its protein is CASSRLLNPGLAGGPIGEQFF.

The V call is TRBV20-1, the J call TRBJ2-4, with TRBD2 as a possible D gene (6 bases). The end of the DNA is better explained by TRBJ2-5, so the J call may be wrong. The CDR3 extends over 13 amino acids. Germline-derived CDR1 and CDR2 are DFQATT and SNEGSKA (reference sequence). CDR3 bases: TGCAGTCATAGAATGGAGGGTAGAGAGACCCAGTACTTC. The encoded protein is CSHRMEGRETQYF.

The rearrangement links TRBV2 to TRBJ2-7; the D call may be TRBD1 or TRBD2 (5 bases each). Germline CDR1 is SNHLY and CDR2 is FYNNEI. The V end lost 4 bases, the J end lost 2 bases, and 12 bases lay between the germline ends. CDR3 length: 14 amino acids. The CDR3 nucleotides are TGTGCCAGCAGTGGGGACCTCCTCACCTACGAGCAGTACTTC. Amino acids: CASSGDLLTYEQYF. Filled out from reference TRBV2 and TRBJ2-7, the complete variable domain reads EPEVTQTPSHQVTQMGQEVILRCVPISNHLYFYWYRQILGQKVEFLVSFYNNEISEKSEIFDDQFSVERPDGSNFTLKIRSTKLEDSAMYFCASSGDLLTYEQYFGPGTRLTVT.

This chain joins TRBV2 and TRBJ1-6; D is unresolved. Germline CDR1 SNHLY, CDR2 FYNNEI. The CDR3 spans 13 residues. V lost 3 bases to trimming and J lost 6 bases, with 6 bases between them. CDR3 coding DNA: TGTGCCAGCAGTGACTTCGGTAATTCACCCCTCCACTTT. Translated, it gives CASSDFGNSPLHF.

With regard to this clonotype: Since the CDR3 does not end with the conserved phenylalanine or tryptophan, this likely comes from a read error. The chain recombines TRBV27 with TRBJ2-7; D tentatively fits TRBD1 or TRBD2 (5 bases each). Germline V CDR1 and CDR2: MNHEY, SMNVEV (reference sequence). V was shortened by 2 bases and J by 3 bases, with 17 bases between the two germline ends. The CDR3 contains 16 residues. Written as DNA, the CDR3 is TGTGCCAGCAGTTTACAACCGGGACGGGGAATCTACGAGCAGTACCTC. It codes for CASSLQPGRGIYEQYL.

Concerning this clonotype itself: At one end the junction does not follow the germline gene, possibly because of a read error. The chain couples TRBV7-2 to TRBJ2-7; 8 positions agree with TRBD2. The length of the CDR3 is 15 residues. Germline V lookup: CDR1 SGHTA, CDR2 FQGNSA. CDR3 nucleotides: TGTGCCGGCAGCTTAGACGGGAGGGTAAAGGACGAGCAGTACTTC. Translation gives CAGSLDGRVKDEQYF.

CDR3 in DNA: TGCGCCAGCAGCCAGTCGGGGATCACAGATACGCAGTATTTT. Translated, it gives CASSQSGITDTQYF. This rearrangement joins TRBV4-1 to TRBJ2-3, with a tentative D call TRBD2 (5 bases). The CDR3 is made up of 14 amino acids. Trimming took 3 bases from V and 2 from J, leaving 9 bases between them. In germline, CDR1 is MGHRA, CDR2 YSYEKL.

A few counts support this clonotype. The chain carries TRBV20-1 and TRBJ2-1; 9 bases agree with TRBD2. This CDR3 region has 14 residues. Trimming cost V 3 bases and J 8 bases; bases outside gene matches: 8. CDR1 DFQATT and CDR2 SNEGSKA come from the germline V gene (reference sequence). The CDR3 DNA is TGCAGTGCTAGGGAGGGACTAGCTGTTGATGAGCAGTTCTTC. Protein product: CSAREGLAVDEQFF.

The chain is built from TRBV10-2 and TRBJ2-4; no clear D gene. The V gene lost 2 bases and the J gene lost 0 bases, with 8 bases spanning the gap. Germline CDR1 is WSHSY and CDR2 is SAAADI. This CDR3 has 15 residues. CDR3 sequence: CASSELRLAKNIQYF. As DNA, the CDR3 is TGCGCCAGCAGTGAGCTAAGATTAGCCAAAAACATTCAGTACTTC.